This TCR beta chain was documented in a study of blood T cell repertoires in COVID-19. For the study at large: Donors in the United States, Italy and Spain gave samples during acute or convalescent COVID-19. Sources were T cells, B-cell-depleted T cells, or PBMCs; the material itself was cDNA or gDNA.

Seattle participants joined during active infection and were tracked over time. As originally analysed: How many nucleated cells were present was estimated from reference gene primer amplification. The assay was immunoSEQ multiplex PCR, and TCRdb's table has in-frame clones only and misses some. V and J calls plus clone size are reproduced from that table; the DNA served to infer D and trimming. The table lists about 290,000 clones, roughly 86% of them singletons, with 11% in the top ten. V lost 5 bases and J lost 3, with 14 bases in between. The CDR3 runs to 15 residues. The germline V gene has CDR1 SGHVS and CDR2 FQNEAQ. This clone was seen just once.

The V and J genes are TRBV7-8 and TRBJ1-5; TRBD1 is a possible D gene (5 bases). The receptor's source is a woman between 25 and 40 years old with COVID-19, enrolled during active disease. The specimen was peripheral blood. The CDR3 DNA reads TGTGCCAGCAGCCCCGGCGGGACCCACAATCAGCCCCAGCATTTT. Protein sequence: CASSPGGTHNQPQHF.